This is a list of T cell receptor beta chains from one sample in a study of T cell responses to AZD1222 COVID-19 vaccine. This table comes from immunoSEQ multiplex PCR, and its TCRdb copy is limited to in-frame clones, with some not included. The table records more than 80,000 clones, about 94% of them present only once. Sample: peripheral blood, taken 28 days after the second AZD1222 dose. These receptors all stem from an adult who received the AZD1222 COVID-19 vaccine. CDR3s include the opening cysteine and the closing phenylalanine or tryptophan. D genes are given only for firm matches. The listing skips clone size in some rows; elsewhere it reads once, few, many or a size class.

NA,NA,TRBV7-9,TRBJ1-1,CASSSPPGWDTEAFF,TGTGCCAGCAGCTCTCCCCCGGGGTGGGACACTGAAGCTTTCTTT
NA,TRBD1,TRBV7-9,TRBJ1-2,CASSLEQGVNYGYTF,TGTGCCAGCAGCTTGGAACAGGGGGTGAACTATGGCTACACCTTC
few,NA,TRBV19,TRBJ1-2,CASSISGWGYGYTF,TGTGCCAGTAGTATCTCAGGGTGGGGCTATGGCTACACCTTC
NA,NA,TRBV5-8,TRBJ2-1,CASTLGGAGFIDEQFF,TGTGCCAGCACCCTGGGGGGGGCAGGGTTTATCGATGAGCAGTTCTTC
NA,NA,TRBV7-9,TRBJ2-7,CASSGVAGSYEQYF,TGTGCCAGCAGCGGGGTGGCAGGATCCTACGAGCAGTACTTC
NA,NA,TRBV2,TRBJ1-6,CASTSGGLINSPLHF,TGTGCCAGCACTTCCGGGGGCCTAATTAATTCACCCCTCCACTTT
NA,NA,TRBV28,TRBJ2-4,CASTAGGNKNIQYF,TGTGCCAGCACTGCAGGCGGGAACAAAAACATTCAGTACTTC
NA,TRBD1,TRBV7-2,TRBJ2-2,CASSSQGAGELFF,TGTGCCAGCAGCTCGCAGGGGGCCGGGGAGCTGTTTTTT
once,NA,TRBV28,TRBJ1-3,CASSLVSTVGNTIYF,TGTGCCAGCAGTTTAGTTAGCACGGTTGGAAACACCATATATTTT
NA,NA,TRBV11-3,TRBJ2-5,CASSSGIGSEGETQYF,TGTGCCAGCAGCTCAGGCATAGGATCGGAGGGGGAGACCCAGTACTTC
NA,NA,TRBV29-1,TRBJ1-1,CSVSGTVNTEAFF,TGCAGCGTTTCCGGGACGGTGAACACTGAAGCTTTCTTT